Listed here are 8 T cell receptor beta chains from one sample, sequenced in a study of CD8+CD57+ T cells in acquired aplastic anemia. Profiling that covered TCR beta VDJ and CDR3 relied on genomic DNA as its template. TCRdb recomputed calls from the reads with MiXCR, one row per CDR3 protein. The top ten clones hold roughly 29% of a sample with around 200,000 distinct CDR3 sequences, around 60% of them seen once. The sequencing input was sorted CD4+, CD8+, or CD8+CD57+ T cells (not recorded which) from PBMCs. The origin of the receptors is a human donor in good health.

The chain employs TRBV20-1 and TRBJ1-1, with D tentatively TRBD1 (5 bases). This CDR3 region has 16 residues. Trimming shortened V by 7 bases and J by 3 bases, and 24 bases separated the two germline ends. CDR1 and CDR2 (germline): DFQATT, SNEGSKA (reference sequence). DNA of the CDR3: TGCAGTGTCGAGAGCCGGGACGGGAGAATGGACACTGAAGCTTTCTTT. It is translated as CSVESRDGRMDTEAFF.

About this clonotype: The junction differs from germline at one of its ends, possibly a read error. CDR3 protein: CATSDHSDTTDTQYF. The CDR3 region has the DNA TGTGCCACCAGTGATCATTCGGACACCACAGATACGCAGTATTTT. The V call is TRBV2, the J call TRBJ2-3, with D possibly being TRBD1 (5 bases). Germline CDR1 SNHLY, CDR2 FYNNEI. The CDR3 is 15 amino acids.

The sample holds a few counts of this clonotype. The V and J genes are TRBV7-9 and TRBJ1-1; 7 nucleotides align to TRBD1. V lost 0 bases to trimming and J lost 3 bases; unmatched junction nucleotides: 7. The CDR3 loop spans 16 amino acids. Germline V CDR1 and CDR2: SEHNR, FQNEAQ (reference sequence). The CDR3 DNA sequence: TGTGCCAGCAGCTTAGCAGGGGGCGCATCGGACACTGAAGCTTTCTTT. This encodes CASSLAGGASDTEAFF.

This clonotype was found a few times. Given a much more abundant clone one base away, this may be a read error. J is TRBJ1-1 and V is TRBV7-8; D gene uncertain. Per the germline V gene, CDR1 is SGHVS and CDR2 is FQNEAQ. This CDR3 has 13 residues. The V gene lost 3 bases and the J gene lost 1 base, with 6 bases spanning the gap. The CDR3 here is CASSFTENTEAFF. For the CDR3, the DNA is TGTGCCAGCAGCTTTACAGAGAACACTGAAGCTTTCTTT.

As concerns this clonotype: Compared with germline, one end of the junction differs, possibly owing to a read error. The chain joins TRBV7-9 to TRBJ1-2, with D unresolved. The length of the CDR3 is 13 residues. The germline CDR1 and CDR2 sequences are SEHNR and FQNEAQ (reference sequence). CDR3 protein: CASREGGGYDYTF. The CDR3 coding sequence is TGTGCCAGCAGGGAGGGAGGCGGCTATGACTACACCTTC.

The genes are TRBV20-1 and TRBJ2-1; a possible D gene is TRBD1 (6 bases). The CDR3 consists of 12 residues. Germline V gene lookup returns CDR1 DFQATT and CDR2 SNEGSKA (reference sequence). V was clipped by 1 base and J by 7 bases, with 8 bases between them. This chain's CDR3 is CSARAGQNEQFF. DNA for the CDR3: TGCAGTGCTAGAGCTGGACAGAATGAGCAGTTCTTC.

The chain recombines TRBV20-1 with TRBJ2-3, with D tentatively TRBD1 or TRBD2 (5 bases each). In germline, CDR1 is DFQATT, CDR2 SNEGSKA (reference sequence). The CDR3 loop spans 14 amino acids. Trimming shortened V by 3 bases and J by 11 bases, and 21 bases separated the two germline ends. CDR3 sequence: CSASKGDGHNEQYF. As DNA, the CDR3 is TGCAGTGCTAGCAAAGGGGACGGACACAATGAGCAGTATTTT.

The chain recombines TRBV24-1 with TRBJ2-7; 10 nucleotides align to TRBD1. CDR1 and CDR2 from the germline V gene are KGHDR and SFDVKD. Unmatched junction bases numbered 4, after V lost 5 bases and J lost 4 bases. This CDR3 contains 14 residues. CDR3 nucleotide sequence: TGTGCCACCAGTGCAGGACAGGGGGATTACGAGCAGTACTTC. It codes for CATSAGQGDYEQYF.